What follows is one T cell receptor beta chain and its context. This sample was included in a study of blood T cell repertoires in COVID-19. Adults between about 18 and 95 years of age took part from about two dozen US areas. Cohorts were based on clinical histories the participants reported. Profiled with immunoSEQ multiplex PCR; TCRdb holds only in-frame clones, not every one. The sample contains about 270,000 clones, 89% of which appear only once. The source is a woman aged 60-75 years who had recovered from COVID-19. The sequencing input was PBMCs or T cells enriched from blood (not recorded which).

The CDR3 spells CASSLQGTSTDTQYF. CDR3 DNA sequence: TGTGCCAGCAGCTTACAGGGGACGAGCACAGATACGCAGTATTTT. The rearrangement links TRBV7-3 to TRBJ2-3; possibly TRBD1 for D (6 bases). There are 15 residues in the CDR3. The V gene's germline CDR1 is SGHTA and CDR2 FQGTGA. V dropped 2 bases and J dropped 0 bases, with 9 bases sitting between them.